This passage covers 23 T cell receptor beta chains from one sample sequenced in a study of technical replicates of blood from several donors. Measured with immunoSEQ multiplex PCR; TCRdb has only the in-frame clones, and not every one. The table lists about 76,000 clones, around 90% of them singletons. The specimen sequenced was T cells isolated from PBMCs. These receptors came from a human donor in good health.

The chain recombines TRBV9 with TRBJ2-1; D is possibly TRBD2 (5 bases). V was cut by 0 bases and J by 7 bases, with 14 bases left in between. Germline values: CDR1 SGDLS, CDR2 YYNGEE. CDR3 size: 15 residues. The chain's CDR3 is CASSVGPGLRNEQFF. The CDR3 DNA follows: TGTGCCAGCAGCGTAGGGCCGGGGTTGAGGAATGAGCAGTTCTTC.

Concerning this clone itself: This sample includes further DNA sequences coding for the same CDR3. The chain joins TRBV5-1 to TRBJ1-2, with no clear D. Germline V gene lookup returns CDR1 SGHRS and CDR2 YFSETQ. Deletions cut 0 bases from V and 4 bases from J, with 4 bases between. The CDR3 spans 12 residues. The CDR3 loop reads CASSLDSYGYTF. The CDR3 DNA sequence: TGCGCCAGCAGCTTGGACAGCTATGGCTACACCTTC. Looking up the rest from reference TRBV5-1 and TRBJ1-2 gives the full variable domain: KAGVTQTPRYLIKTRGQQVTLSCSPISGHRSVSWYQQTPGQGLQFLFEYFSETQRNKGNFPGRFSGRQFSNSRSEMNVSTLELGDSALYLCASSLDSYGYTFGSGTRLTVV.

The chain uses TRBV30 and TRBJ2-7; possibly TRBD1 for D (6 bases). V lost 0 bases, J lost 5 bases, and 17 bases lay in between. Per germline, CDR1 GTSNPN and CDR2 SVGIG (reference sequence). The CDR3 is 15 amino acids. CDR3 nucleotide sequence: TGTGCCTGGAGTGTAATGCTCGGGACAAGACACGAGCAGTACTTC. Translation: CAWSVMLGTRHEQYF.

This sequence joins TRBV6-1 and TRBJ2-1, with 7 nucleotides matching TRBD1. Germline V gene data show CDR1 as MNHNS and CDR2 as SASEGT. Trimming took 4 bases from V and 3 from J; bases not matched to a gene: 6. The CDR3 runs to 15 residues. DNA of the CDR3: TGTGCCAGCAGTGTATTTGGGGACAGCTACAATGAGCAGTTCTTC. Translated: CASSVFGDSYNEQFF.

The chain recombines TRBV4-1 with TRBJ2-3; 8 nucleotides match TRBD2. The trim removed 0 bases at V and 5 bases at J, leaving 13 bases unmatched. Germline loops: CDR1 MGHRA, CDR2 YSYEKL. This CDR3 region has 18 residues. The CDR3 DNA follows: TGCGCCAGCAGCCAAGATAGGGCCGGGGGGGCGGTAAGAGATACGCAGTATTTT. Translation gives CASSQDRAGGAVRDTQYF.

V gene TRBV28 combines with J gene TRBJ2-1; 11 positions agree with TRBD2. This CDR3 comprises 14 residues. Germline V CDR1 and CDR2: MDHEN, SYDVKM. With 5 bases clipped from V and 7 bases from J, the junction kept 4 bases outside the gene matches. The CDR3 DNA follows: TGTGCCAGCAGTGGGACTAGCGGCCTAAATGAGCAGTTCTTC. This sequence encodes CASSGTSGLNEQFF. Full variable domain (remainder filled in from reference TRBV28 and TRBJ2-1): DVKVTQSSRYLVKRTGEKVFLECVQDMDHENMFWYRQDPGLGLRLIYFSYDVKMKEKGDIPEGYSVSREKKERFSLILESASTNQTSMYLCASSGTSGLNEQFFGPGTRLTVL.

J is TRBJ1-3 and V is TRBV7-9; 8 bases map to TRBD1. Germline CDR1 SEHNR, CDR2 FQNEAQ (reference sequence). V was pared by 5 bases and J by 2 bases, with 14 bases of the junction left unmatched. This CDR3 has 18 amino acids. The CDR3, as DNA: TGTGCCAGCAGCCTCCGGGACAGGCTCATAGTCGCTGGAAACACCATATATTTT. It encodes CASSLRDRLIVAGNTIYF.

Here the CDR3 reads CASRVRFLPDTQYF. The CDR3 nucleotides are TGTGCCAGCAGGGTCCGGTTCTTGCCAGATACGCAGTATTTT. The chain links TRBV2 to TRBJ2-3; D call uncertain. CDR1 SNHLY and CDR2 FYNNEI come from the germline V gene. V shed 6 bases and J shed 4 bases, with 14 bases lying between them. The CDR3 runs 14 residues.

V gene TRBV28 combines with J gene TRBJ1-2, with D unresolved. This CDR3 region has 13 residues. Germline values: CDR1 MDHEN, CDR2 SYDVKM. Between the trimmed V and J ends, which lost 8 bases and 0 bases, there was a span of 10 bases. The CDR3 DNA reads TGTGCCAGCTTACAGAGCTCTAACTATGGCTACACCTTC. It is translated as CASLQSSNYGYTF.

This sequence joins TRBV5-1 and TRBJ1-2; the D gene is possibly TRBD1 (5 bases). V lost 4 bases and J lost 5, with 9 bases in between. The germline V gene has CDR1 SGHRS and CDR2 YFSETQ. The CDR3 is 12 residues long. The CDR3 reads CASSSTGYGYTF. As DNA, the CDR3 is TGCGCCAGCAGCAGTACAGGATATGGCTACACCTTC.

V is TRBV11-3 and J is TRBJ2-1; TRBD2 is a possible D gene (7 bases). The CDR3 sequence is 19 residues long. Trimming shortened V by 1 base and J by 0 bases, and 19 bases separated the two germline ends. Germline V gives CDR1 SGHNT, CDR2 YENEEA. CDR3 sequence reads: CASSLGGAKRGSSYNEQFF. In DNA form, the CDR3 reads TGTGCCAGCAGCTTAGGGGGGGCCAAGCGGGGAAGCTCCTACAATGAGCAGTTCTTC.

The gene calls are TRBV9 and TRBJ2-5; D not certain. The CDR3 has 15 amino acids. V was trimmed by 4 bases and J by 5 bases, leaving 18 bases between them. CDR1 and CDR2 from the germline V gene are SGDLS and YYNGEE. This CDR3 is CASSLITGPRETQYF. As DNA, the CDR3 is TGTGCCAGCAGCCTAATCACTGGCCCGCGGGAGACCCAGTACTTC.

The genes are TRBV18 and TRBJ2-7; 8 nucleotides match TRBD1. Trimming removed 6 bases from V and 5 bases from J; junction bases left unmatched: 9. Per germline, CDR1 KGHSH and CDR2 LQKENI. The CDR3 spans 14 residues. CDR3 loop: CASSPGTGRNEQYF. The DNA for the CDR3 is TGTGCCAGCTCTCCCGGGACAGGTCGGAACGAGCAGTACTTC.

This sequence joins TRBV11-2 and TRBJ2-3, with 7 bases fitting TRBD1. This CDR3 contains 16 residues. Germline CDR1 reads SGHAT; CDR2 reads FQNNGV. The V and J ends lost 4 bases and 4 bases, in that order; junction bases with no gene match: 11. CDR3 DNA: TGTGCCAGCAGCTACCAGGACAGGCGCGAATCAGATACGCAGTATTTT. Its protein is CASSYQDRRESDTQYF.

The chain uses TRBV15 and TRBJ2-7, with 8 positions matching TRBD2. V trimming: 1 base; J trimming: 1 base; junction bases outside the gene matches: 3. This CDR3 contains 15 residues. Germline V CDR1 and CDR2: LNHNV, YYDKDF (reference sequence). The CDR3 coding sequence is TGTGCCACCAGCAGAGTAACGGGGGGGTCCTACGAGCAGTACTTC. This encodes CATSRVTGGSYEQYF.

The chain joins TRBV6-1 to TRBJ1-5, with a possible D match to TRBD1 (5 bases). Between the trimmed V and J ends, which lost 6 bases and 4 bases, there was a span of 13 bases. This CDR3 contains 14 residues. Germline assignment: CDR1 MNHNS and CDR2 SASEGT. As DNA, the CDR3 is TGTGCCAGCAGCGCGGGACTACAAAATCAGCCCCAGCATTTT. Its translation: CASSAGLQNQPQHF.

The chain links TRBV27 to TRBJ2-3, with 8 bases lining up with TRBD1. After removal of 2 bases from V and 2 bases from J, the junction contained 9 bases not matched to a gene. Per the germline V gene, CDR1 is MNHEY and CDR2 is SMNVEV (reference sequence). The CDR3 runs to 17 residues. The CDR3 DNA reads as TGTGCCAGCAGTTTAAGCGGCAGGGGGCTCTACACAGATACGCAGTATTTT. Translation gives CASSLSGRGLYTDTQYF.

This chain connects TRBV19 to TRBJ1-5; perhaps TRBD1 as D (6 bases). The CDR3 covers 15 residues. Deletions cut 6 bases from V and 5 bases from J, with 17 bases between. In germline, CDR1 is LNHDA, CDR2 SQIVND (reference sequence). CDR3 sequence: CASRALEGGDQPQHF. In DNA, the CDR3 is TGTGCCAGTAGGGCCCTTGAGGGGGGGGATCAGCCCCAGCATTTT. Combining the CDR3 with reference TRBV19 and TRBJ1-5 gives the whole variable domain DGGITQSPKYLFRKEGQNVTLSCEQNLNHDAMYWYRQDPGQGLRLIYYSQIVNDFQKGDIAEGYSVSREKKESFPLTVTSAQKNPTAFYLCASRALEGGDQPQHFGDGTRLSIL.

The CDR3 loop reads CAISESILALYEQYF. CDR3 coding DNA: TGTGCCATCAGTGAGTCGATACTAGCCCTCTACGAGCAGTACTTC. The gene calls are TRBV10-3 and TRBJ2-7; D might be TRBD2 (6 bases). Germline loops: CDR1 ENHRY, CDR2 SYGVKD. V lost 0 bases to trimming and J lost 3 bases, with 12 bases between them. This CDR3 spans 15 amino acids.

The chain carries TRBV10-2 and TRBJ2-2; TRBD2 might be the D (6 bases). The germline gives CDR1 WSHSY, CDR2 SAAADI. V lost 7 bases and J 9 bases, leaving 12 bases between the germline ends. The CDR3 extends over 12 amino acids. CDR3 DNA: TGCGCCAGCACCGCGACTAGTTGGGAGCTGTTTTTT. Protein sequence: CASTATSWELFF.

The V call is TRBV12-5, the J call TRBJ2-3, with a possible D match to TRBD1 (6 bases). Per germline, CDR1 LGHNT and CDR2 FRNRAP. V was trimmed by 0 bases and J by 2 bases, leaving 12 bases between them. The CDR3 runs 16 residues. The CDR3 sequence: CASGLVSGTHTDTQYF. The CDR3 DNA reads as TGTGCTAGTGGTTTGGTCTCAGGGACACACACAGATACGCAGTATTTT.

The genes are TRBV7-9 and TRBJ2-3, with D possibly matching TRBD2 (6 bases). There are 15 residues in the CDR3. Germline values: CDR1 SEHNR, CDR2 FQNEAQ (reference sequence). With 4 bases removed from V and 4 bases from J, the gap between germline ends came to 15 bases. The CDR3, as DNA: TGTGCCAGCAGCTCTGGAGGAAGCGGGTCAGATACGCAGTATTTT. This gives the protein CASSSGGSGSDTQYF.

This rearrangement joins TRBV4-1 to TRBJ1-1; 7 nucleotides align to TRBD1. This CDR3 has 13 amino acids. The V segment lost 4 bases and the J segment 10 bases; nucleotides outside the gene matches: 9. Germline CDR1 reads MGHRA; CDR2 reads YSYEKL. This CDR3 reads CASSLQQGGVAFF. Here the CDR3 DNA reads TGCGCCAGCAGCCTACAGCAAGGGGGCGTAGCTTTCTTT.